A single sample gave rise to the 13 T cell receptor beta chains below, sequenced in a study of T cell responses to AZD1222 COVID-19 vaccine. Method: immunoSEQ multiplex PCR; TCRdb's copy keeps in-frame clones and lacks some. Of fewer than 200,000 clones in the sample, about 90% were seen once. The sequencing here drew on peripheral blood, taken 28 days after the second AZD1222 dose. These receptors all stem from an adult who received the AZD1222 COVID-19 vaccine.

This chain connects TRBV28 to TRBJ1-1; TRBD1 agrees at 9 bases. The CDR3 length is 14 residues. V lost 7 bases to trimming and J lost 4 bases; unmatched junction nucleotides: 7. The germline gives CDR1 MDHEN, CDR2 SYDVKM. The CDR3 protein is CASNTGTGFTEAFF. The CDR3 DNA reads TGTGCCAGCAATACCGGGACAGGGTTCACTGAAGCTTTCTTT.

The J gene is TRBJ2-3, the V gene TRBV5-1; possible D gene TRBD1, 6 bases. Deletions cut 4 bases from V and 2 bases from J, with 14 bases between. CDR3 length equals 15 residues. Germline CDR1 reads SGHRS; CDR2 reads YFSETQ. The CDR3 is CASSPGRTVTDTQYF. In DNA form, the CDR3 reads TGCGCCAGCAGCCCGGGAAGGACAGTCACAGATACGCAGTATTTT. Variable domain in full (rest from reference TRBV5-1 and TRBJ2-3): KAGVTQTPRYLIKTRGQQVTLSCSPISGHRSVSWYQQTPGQGLQFLFEYFSETQRNKGNFPGRFSGRQFSNSRSEMNVSTLELGDSALYLCASSPGRTVTDTQYFGPGTRLTVL.

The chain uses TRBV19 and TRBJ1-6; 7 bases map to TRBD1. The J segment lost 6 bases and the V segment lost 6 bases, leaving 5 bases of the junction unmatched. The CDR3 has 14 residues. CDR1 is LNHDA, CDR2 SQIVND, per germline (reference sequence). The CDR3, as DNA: TGTGCCAGTAGAGACAGGGCAAGTAATTCACCCCTCCACTTT. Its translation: CASRDRASNSPLHF.

The CDR3: CASSQQGGYGYTF. CDR3 nucleotides: TGCGCCAGCAGCCAACAGGGAGGGTATGGCTACACCTTC. The J gene is TRBJ1-2, the V gene TRBV5-1, with D perhaps matching TRBD1 (6 bases). Germline lookup yields CDR1 SGHRS and CDR2 YFSETQ. CDR3 size: 13 residues. The ends were cut back, 4 bases at V and 5 bases at J, with 12 bases in the middle.

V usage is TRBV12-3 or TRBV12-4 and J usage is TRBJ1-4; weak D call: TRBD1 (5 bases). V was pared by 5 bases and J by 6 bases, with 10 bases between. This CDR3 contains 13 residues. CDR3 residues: CASSRPGYEKLFF. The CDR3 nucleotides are TGTGCCAGCAGTCGCCCAGGGTATGAAAAACTGTTTTTT.

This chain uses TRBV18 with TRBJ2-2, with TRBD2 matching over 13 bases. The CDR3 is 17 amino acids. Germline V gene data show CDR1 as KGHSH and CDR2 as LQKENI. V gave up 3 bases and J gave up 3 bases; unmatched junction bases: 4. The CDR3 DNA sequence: TGTGCCAGCTCACCCACTAGCGGGGGGGCCGACACCGGGGAGCTGTTTTTT. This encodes CASSPTSGGADTGELFF.

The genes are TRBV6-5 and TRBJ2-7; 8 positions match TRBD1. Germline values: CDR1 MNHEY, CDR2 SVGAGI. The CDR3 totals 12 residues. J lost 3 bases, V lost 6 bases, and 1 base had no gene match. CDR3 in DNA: TGTGCCAGCAGGGACAGGGTCTACGAGCAGTACTTC. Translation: CASRDRVYEQYF.

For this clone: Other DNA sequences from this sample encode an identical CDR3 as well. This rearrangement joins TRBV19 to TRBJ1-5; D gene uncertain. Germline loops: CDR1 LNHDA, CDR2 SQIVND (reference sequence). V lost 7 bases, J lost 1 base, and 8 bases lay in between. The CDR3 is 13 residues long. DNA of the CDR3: TGTGCCAGTAACCCCGACAGCAATCAGCCCCAGCATTTT. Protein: CASNPDSNQPQHF.

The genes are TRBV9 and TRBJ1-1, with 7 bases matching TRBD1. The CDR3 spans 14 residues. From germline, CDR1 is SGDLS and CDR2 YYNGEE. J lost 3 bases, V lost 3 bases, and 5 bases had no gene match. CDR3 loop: CASSALTGHTEAFF. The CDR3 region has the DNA TGTGCCAGCAGCGCACTGACAGGGCACACTGAAGCTTTCTTT.

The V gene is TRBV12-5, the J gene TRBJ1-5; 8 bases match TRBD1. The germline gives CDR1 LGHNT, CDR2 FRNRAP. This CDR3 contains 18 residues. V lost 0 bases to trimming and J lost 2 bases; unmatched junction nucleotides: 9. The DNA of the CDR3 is TGTGCTAGTGGTTTGGTACATACAGGGGGATACGGCAATCAGCCCCAGCATTTT. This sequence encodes CASGLVHTGGYGNQPQHF. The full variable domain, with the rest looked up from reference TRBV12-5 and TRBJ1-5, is DARVTQTPRHKVTEMGQEVTMRCQPILGHNTVFWYRQTMMQGLELLAYFRNRAPLDDSGMPKDRFSAEMPDATLATLKIQPSEPRDSAVYFCASGLVHTGGYGNQPQHFGDGTRLSIL.

This CDR3 reads CASGLPRQGGVGTF. CDR3 DNA sequence: TGTGCTAGTGGTTTGCCCCGACAGGGGGGGGTGGGAACCTTC. This chain connects TRBV12-5 to TRBJ1-2; 9 nucleotides line up with TRBD1. Germline CDR1 is LGHNT and CDR2 is FRNRAP. The CDR3 has 14 residues. The V segment lost 2 bases and the J segment 14 bases; nucleotides outside the gene matches: 12.

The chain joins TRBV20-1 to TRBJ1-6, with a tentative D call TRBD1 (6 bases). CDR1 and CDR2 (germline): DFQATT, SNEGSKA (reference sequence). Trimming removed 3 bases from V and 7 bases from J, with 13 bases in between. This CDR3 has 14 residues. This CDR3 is CSASLRGRNSPLHF. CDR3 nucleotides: TGCAGTGCTAGTTTGAGGGGGAGGAATTCACCCCTCCACTTT.

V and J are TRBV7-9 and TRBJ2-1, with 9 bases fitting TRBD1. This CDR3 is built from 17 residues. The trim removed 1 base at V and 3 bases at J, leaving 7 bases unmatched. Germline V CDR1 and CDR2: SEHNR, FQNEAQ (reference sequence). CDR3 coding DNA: TGTGCCAGCAGCTTAGGATTACAGGGGGCGATCTACAATGAGCAGTTCTTC. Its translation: CASSLGLQGAIYNEQFF.